The clone carrying this T cell receptor (beta chain) has only a few counts. This specimen comes from a study of cytomegalovirus exposure and HLA in healthy donors. Germline V gives CDR1 MNHEY, CDR2 SVGAGI. The length of the CDR3 is 14 residues. V was clipped by 0 bases and J by 11 bases, with 13 bases between them. A multiplex PCR was run with 60 Vbeta primers and 13 Jbeta primers. Sequencing used immunoSEQ multiplex PCR; TCRdb keeps in-frame clones, though not all of them. The table lists under 90,000 clones, around 82% of them singletons. This TCR derives from a man between 35 and 55 years old in good health and CMV-seronegative. The chain has TRBV6-5 and TRBJ1-4; D remains ambiguous. Sequencing was carried out using PBMCs. The CDR3, as DNA: TGTGCCAGCAGTTACTCGTACGGAGTTGAGAAACTGTTTTTT. Amino acid sequence: CASSYSYGVEKLFF.